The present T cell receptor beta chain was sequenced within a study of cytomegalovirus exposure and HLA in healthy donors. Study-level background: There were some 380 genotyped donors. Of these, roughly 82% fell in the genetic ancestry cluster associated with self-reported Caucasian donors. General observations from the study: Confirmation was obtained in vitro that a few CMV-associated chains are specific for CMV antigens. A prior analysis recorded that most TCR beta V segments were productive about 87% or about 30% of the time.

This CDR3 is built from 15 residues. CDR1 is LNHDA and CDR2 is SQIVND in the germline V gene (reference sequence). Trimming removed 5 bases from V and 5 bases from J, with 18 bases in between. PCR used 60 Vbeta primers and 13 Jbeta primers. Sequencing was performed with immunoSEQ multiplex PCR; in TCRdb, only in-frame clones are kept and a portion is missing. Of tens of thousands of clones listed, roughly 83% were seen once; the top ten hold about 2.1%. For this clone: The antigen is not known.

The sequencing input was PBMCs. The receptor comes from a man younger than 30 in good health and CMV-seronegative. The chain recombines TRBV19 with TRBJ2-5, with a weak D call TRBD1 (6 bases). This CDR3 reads CASSPRRTVTETQYF. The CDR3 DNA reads TGTGCCAGTAGTCCCCGCCGGACAGTGACGGAGACCCAGTACTTC. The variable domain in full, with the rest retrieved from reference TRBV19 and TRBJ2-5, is DGGITQSPKYLFRKEGQNVTLSCEQNLNHDAMYWYRQDPGQGLRLIYYSQIVNDFQKGDIAEGYSVSREKKESFPLTVTSAQKNPTAFYLCASSPRRTVTETQYFGPGTRLLVL.